One and the same sample provided the 15 T cell receptor beta chains below, sequenced in a study of cytomegalovirus exposure and HLA in healthy donors. Researchers ran the PCR with 60 Vbeta and 13 Jbeta primers. Clones were sequenced by immunoSEQ multiplex PCR, and TCRdb holds only the in-frame ones, with some missing. The sample has about 200,000 clones, over 70% seen once; the top ten hold 1% to 1.5%. Sequences were obtained from PBMCs. The receptors derive from a man aged 30-40 years in good health and CMV-seronegative.

Only one count was recorded for this clone. This sequence joins TRBV2 and TRBJ1-1; D is perhaps TRBD1 (6 bases). Trimming stripped 1 base from V and 1 base from J, with 10 bases between. CDR3 length: 15 residues. Germline-derived CDR1 and CDR2 are SNHLY and FYNNEI. The CDR3 is CASSEGRGGNTEAFF. CDR3 nucleotide sequence: TGTGCCAGCAGTGAAGGGAGGGGGGGGAACACTGAAGCTTTCTTT.

The CDR3 here is CASSSRQGAYEQYF. DNA for the CDR3: TGTGCCAGCAGTTCCCGACAGGGTGCCTACGAGCAGTACTTC. The rearrangement joins TRBV28 to TRBJ2-7, with 7 nucleotides matching TRBD1. After removal of 4 bases from V and 2 bases from J, the junction contained 5 bases not matched to a gene. This CDR3 is built from 14 residues. Germline-derived CDR1 and CDR2 are MDHEN and SYDVKM.

The chain is built from TRBV6-4 and TRBJ1-1, with no clear D. The germline gives CDR1 MRHNA, CDR2 SNTAGT. The CDR3 is 13 residues long. V lost 1 base and J 0 bases, leaving 3 bases between the germline ends. The CDR3 reads CASSDFVNTEAFF. The CDR3 DNA reads as TGTGCCAGCAGTGACTTCGTGAACACTGAAGCTTTCTTT.

The gene calls are TRBV19 and TRBJ2-1, with 7 bases identical to TRBD2. CDR1 and CDR2 from the germline V gene are LNHDA and SQIVND (reference sequence). The CDR3 is made up of 13 amino acids. The V segment lost 5 bases and the J segment 4 bases; nucleotides outside the gene matches: 2. The CDR3 sequence: CASSGGGYNEQFF. In DNA form, the CDR3 reads TGTGCCAGTAGTGGGGGGGGTTACAATGAGCAGTTCTTC. Full variable domain (remainder filled in from reference TRBV19 and TRBJ2-1): DGGITQSPKYLFRKEGQNVTLSCEQNLNHDAMYWYRQDPGQGLRLIYYSQIVNDFQKGDIAEGYSVSREKKESFPLTVTSAQKNPTAFYLCASSGGGYNEQFFGPGTRLTVL.

J is TRBJ1-4 and V is TRBV5-6; 7 nucleotides agree with TRBD1. The germline gives CDR1 SGHDT, CDR2 YYEEEE. The CDR3 covers 16 residues. Germline trimming cut 0 bases from V and 5 bases from J; bases unmatched to any gene: 7. The CDR3 sequence: CASSLAWTGKNEKLFF. The CDR3 DNA follows: TGTGCCAGCAGCTTGGCCTGGACAGGCAAGAATGAAAAACTGTTTTTT.

In this sample, this clone turned up once. The V and J genes are TRBV15 and TRBJ1-3; 9 bases are shared with TRBD1. Per germline, CDR1 LNHNV and CDR2 YYDKDF (reference sequence). Losses at the gene ends were 5 bases for V and 3 bases for J; bases not matched to a gene: 11. This CDR3 region has 17 residues. The CDR3 loop is CATSPDRGLSDGNTIYF. The CDR3, as DNA: TGTGCCACCAGCCCGGACAGGGGACTATCGGATGGAAACACCATATATTTT.

The chain uses TRBV28 and TRBJ2-7; D is undetermined. The germline CDR1 and CDR2 sequences are MDHEN and SYDVKM. V lost 8 bases and J 3 bases, leaving 14 bases between the germline ends. The CDR3 is 13 residues long. The CDR3 sequence is CASGRGSYYEQYF. In DNA form, the CDR3 reads TGTGCCAGCGGTCGAGGATCCTACTACGAGCAGTACTTC.

The V and J genes are TRBV18 and TRBJ1-3; D ambiguous. There are 14 residues in the CDR3. Germline V gene sequence: CDR1 KGHSH, CDR2 LQKENI. V lost 2 bases to trimming and J lost 0 bases, with 5 bases between them. The CDR3 DNA is TGTGCCAGCTCACCAAGCTTCTCTGGAAACACCATATATTTT. This translates into CASSPSFSGNTIYF.

V gene TRBV7-6 combines with J gene TRBJ1-6; D gene unclear. CDR3 size: 14 residues. Germline assignment: CDR1 SGHVS and CDR2 FNYEAQ. V was pared by 1 base and J by 8 bases, with 9 bases between. The CDR3: CASSLGGADSPLHF. The CDR3 nucleotides read TGTGCCAGCAGCTTAGGAGGAGCAGATTCACCCCTCCACTTT.

This clone was counted a single time. This chain joins TRBV5-8 and TRBJ2-2; weak D call: TRBD1 (5 bases). Trimming took 4 bases from V and 1 from J, leaving 14 bases between them. The CDR3 runs to 16 residues. The germline V gene encodes CDR1 SGHTS and CDR2 YDEGEE. CDR3 amino acids: CASSQGHDLNTGELFF. The CDR3 DNA is TGTGCCAGCAGCCAAGGACACGATCTGAACACCGGGGAGCTGTTTTTT.

The gene calls are TRBV13 and TRBJ2-7, with TRBD1 identical over 9 bases. The germline V gene has CDR1 PRHDT and CDR2 FYEKMQ (reference sequence). V was pared by 5 bases and J by 3 bases, with 20 bases of the junction left unmatched. The CDR3 has 19 amino acids. DNA of the CDR3: TGTGCCAGCAGCCCAAGTCCCGGACAGGGGTATTCAACCTTCTACGAGCAGTACTTC. It codes for CASSPSPGQGYSTFYEQYF.

The chain links TRBV5-1 to TRBJ2-4; 10 bases match TRBD2. The CDR3 length is 15 residues. Unmatched junction bases numbered 6, after V lost 4 bases and J lost 5 bases. Germline-derived CDR1 and CDR2 are SGHRS and YFSETQ. This CDR3 is CASSLTGTSENIQYF. DNA of the CDR3: TGCGCCAGCAGCCTAACCGGGACTAGCGAAAACATTCAGTACTTC.

Details on this clone: The missing conserved phenylalanine or tryptophan at the end of this CDR3 makes a read error likely. No DNA is shown, since the ends of the CDR3 on it are uncertain; the CDR3 is the one TCRdb lists. V is TRBV10-1 and J is TRBJ2-6; the D call in the table, TRBD2, was not verified against the DNA. The CDR3 length equals 8 residues, ends included. The germline V gene encodes CDR1 WNHNN and CDR2 SYGVQD (reference sequence). The CDR3 spells CASIRDYS.

V is TRBV19 and J is TRBJ1-5; 11 nucleotides align to TRBD1. The V segment lost 5 bases and the J segment 4 bases; nucleotides outside the gene matches: 4. The CDR3 has 15 residues. Per germline, CDR1 LNHDA and CDR2 SQIVND (reference sequence). CDR3 amino acids: CASSGGQGANQPQHF. DNA for the CDR3: TGTGCCAGTAGTGGCGGACAGGGGGCTAATCAGCCCCAGCATTTT.

The gene calls are TRBV11-2 and TRBJ1-2; 7 nucleotides align to TRBD1. Germline lookup yields CDR1 SGHAT and CDR2 FQNNGV. CDR3 length: 14 amino acids. J lost 4 bases, V lost 5 bases, and 7 bases had no gene match. The CDR3: CASSPGQALYGYTF. The DNA of the CDR3 is TGTGCCAGCAGCCCCGGACAGGCGCTCTATGGCTACACCTTC.